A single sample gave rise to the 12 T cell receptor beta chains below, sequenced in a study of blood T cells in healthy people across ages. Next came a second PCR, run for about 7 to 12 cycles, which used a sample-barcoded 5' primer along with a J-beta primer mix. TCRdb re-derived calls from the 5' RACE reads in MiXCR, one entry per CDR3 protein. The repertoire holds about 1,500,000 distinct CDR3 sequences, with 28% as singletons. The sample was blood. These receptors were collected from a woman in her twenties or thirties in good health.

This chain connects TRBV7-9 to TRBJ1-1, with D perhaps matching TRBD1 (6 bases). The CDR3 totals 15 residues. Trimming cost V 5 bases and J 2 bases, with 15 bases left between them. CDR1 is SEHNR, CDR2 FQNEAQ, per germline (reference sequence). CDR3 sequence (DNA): TGTGCCAGCAGCAGGTACAGACAGGAAAACACTGAAGCTTTCTTT. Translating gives CASSRYRQENTEAFF.

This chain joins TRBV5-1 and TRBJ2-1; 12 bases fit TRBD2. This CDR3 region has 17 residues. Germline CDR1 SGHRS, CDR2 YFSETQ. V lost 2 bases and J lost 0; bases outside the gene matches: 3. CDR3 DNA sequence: TGCGCCAGCAGCTTCCTGACTAGCGGGGGCTCCTACAATGAGCAGTTCTTC. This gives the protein CASSFLTSGGSYNEQFF. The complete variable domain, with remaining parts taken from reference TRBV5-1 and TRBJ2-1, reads KAGVTQTPRYLIKTRGQQVTLSCSPISGHRSVSWYQQTPGQGLQFLFEYFSETQRNKGNFPGRFSGRQFSNSRSEMNVSTLELGDSALYLCASSFLTSGGSYNEQFFGPGTRLTVL.

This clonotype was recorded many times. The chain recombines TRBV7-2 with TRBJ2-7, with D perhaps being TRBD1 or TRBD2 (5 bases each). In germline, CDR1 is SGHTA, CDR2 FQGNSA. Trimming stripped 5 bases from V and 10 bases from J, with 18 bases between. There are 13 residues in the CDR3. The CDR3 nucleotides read TGTGCCAGCAGCCCACAATACGAGGGGTCCCAGTACTTC. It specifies CASSPQYEGSQYF.

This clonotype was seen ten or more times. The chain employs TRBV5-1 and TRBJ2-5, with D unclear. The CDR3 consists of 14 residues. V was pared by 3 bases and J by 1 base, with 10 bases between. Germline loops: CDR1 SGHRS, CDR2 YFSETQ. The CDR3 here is CASSSSTLQETQYF. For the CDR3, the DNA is TGCGCCAGCAGCTCATCCACACTCCAAGAGACCCAGTACTTC.

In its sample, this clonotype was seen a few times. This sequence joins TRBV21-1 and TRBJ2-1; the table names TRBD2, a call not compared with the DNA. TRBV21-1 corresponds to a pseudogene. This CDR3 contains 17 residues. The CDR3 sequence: CASSKVHGTRVYNEQFF. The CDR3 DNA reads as TGTGCCAGCAGCAAAGTCCACGGGACTAGGGTCTACAATGAGCAGTTCTTC.

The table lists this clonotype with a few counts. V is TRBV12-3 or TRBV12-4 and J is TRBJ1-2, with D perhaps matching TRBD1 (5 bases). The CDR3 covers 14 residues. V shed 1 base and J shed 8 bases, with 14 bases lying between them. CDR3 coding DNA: TGTGCCAGCAGTTTAGATAGGGGCGCGGGCGGCTACACCTTC. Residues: CASSLDRGAGGYTF.

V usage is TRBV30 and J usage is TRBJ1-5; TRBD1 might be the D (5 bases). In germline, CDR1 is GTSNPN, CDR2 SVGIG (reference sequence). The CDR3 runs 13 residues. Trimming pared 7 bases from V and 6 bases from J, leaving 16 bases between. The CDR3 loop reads CASGAGGSQPQHF. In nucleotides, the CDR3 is TGTGCCTCCGGGGCCGGGGGGAGTCAGCCCCAGCATTTT. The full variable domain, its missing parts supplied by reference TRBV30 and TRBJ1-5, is SQTIHQWPATLVQPVGSPLSLECTVEGTSNPNLYWYRQAAGRGLQLLFYSVGIGQISSEVPQNLSASRPQDRQFILSSKKLLLSDSGFYLCASGAGGSQPQHFGDGTRLSIL.

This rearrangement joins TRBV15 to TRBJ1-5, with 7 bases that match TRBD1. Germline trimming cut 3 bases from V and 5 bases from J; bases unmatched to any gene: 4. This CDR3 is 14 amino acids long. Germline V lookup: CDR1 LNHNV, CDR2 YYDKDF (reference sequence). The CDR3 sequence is CATSRTGRDQPQHF. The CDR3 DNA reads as TGTGCCACCAGCAGGACAGGGCGGGATCAGCCCCAGCATTTT.

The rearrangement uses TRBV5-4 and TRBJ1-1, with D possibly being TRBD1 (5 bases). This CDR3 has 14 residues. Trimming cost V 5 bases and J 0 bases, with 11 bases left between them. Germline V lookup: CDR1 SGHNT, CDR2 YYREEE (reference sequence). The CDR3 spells CASSQGEVNTEAFF. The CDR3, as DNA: TGTGCCAGCAGTCAAGGGGAGGTGAACACTGAAGCTTTCTTT.

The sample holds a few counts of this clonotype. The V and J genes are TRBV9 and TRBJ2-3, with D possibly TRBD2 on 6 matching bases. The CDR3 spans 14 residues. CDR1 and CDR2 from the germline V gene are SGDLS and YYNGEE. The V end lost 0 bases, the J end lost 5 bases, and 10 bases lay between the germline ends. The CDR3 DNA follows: TGTGCCAGCAGCGTAGCCGGGAGTGAAGATACGCAGTATTTT. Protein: CASSVAGSEDTQYF. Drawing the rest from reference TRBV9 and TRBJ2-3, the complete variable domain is DSGVTQTPKHLITATGQRVTLRCSPRSGDLSVYWYQQSLDQGLQFLIQYYNGEERAKGNILERFSAQQFPDLHSELNLSSLELGDSALYFCASSVAGSEDTQYFGPGTRLTVL.

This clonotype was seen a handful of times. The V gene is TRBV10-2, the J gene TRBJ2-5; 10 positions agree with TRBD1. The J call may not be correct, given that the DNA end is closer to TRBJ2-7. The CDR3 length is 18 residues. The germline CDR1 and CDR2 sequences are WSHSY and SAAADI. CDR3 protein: CASSDRGQGGGATGEQYF. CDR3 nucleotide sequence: TGCGCCAGCAGTGATCGTGGACAGGGGGGAGGGGCGACCGGCGAGCAGTACTTC.

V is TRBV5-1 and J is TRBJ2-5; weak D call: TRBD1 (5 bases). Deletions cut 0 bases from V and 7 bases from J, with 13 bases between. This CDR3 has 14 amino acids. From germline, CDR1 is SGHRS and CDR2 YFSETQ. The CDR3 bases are TGCGCCAGCAGCTTGGAGGGGCCCCATCGGACCCAGTACTTC. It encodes CASSLEGPHRTQYF. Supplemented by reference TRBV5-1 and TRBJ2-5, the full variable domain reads KAGVTQTPRYLIKTRGQQVTLSCSPISGHRSVSWYQQTPGQGLQFLFEYFSETQRNKGNFPGRFSGRQFSNSRSEMNVSTLELGDSALYLCASSLEGPHRTQYFGPGTRLLVL.